Shown below are 23 T cell receptor beta chains from a single sample sequenced in a study of blood T cell repertoires in COVID-19. The table came from immunoSEQ multiplex PCR; TCRdb's copy has only in-frame clones and leaves some out. The sample shows roughly 250,000 clones, 80% to 90% of them seen only once. Sequenced sample: peripheral blood. The receptors here all came from a man aged 25 to 45 with acute or convalescent COVID-19.

The V and J genes are TRBV19 and TRBJ2-5; TRBD1 agrees at 10 bases. The CDR3 runs 15 residues. Per the germline V gene, CDR1 is LNHDA and CDR2 is SQIVND (reference sequence). The ends lost 7 bases at V and 5 bases at J; junction bases unmatched: 10. In nucleotides, the CDR3 is TGTGCCAGTATTACTGGACAGGGGGGTTGGGAGACCCAGTACTTC. Amino acids: CASITGQGGWETQYF.

This chain joins TRBV5-1 and TRBJ2-4, with 11 bases matching TRBD2. Per germline, CDR1 SGHRS and CDR2 YFSETQ. This CDR3 contains 17 residues. With 4 bases clipped from V and 5 bases from J, the junction kept 11 bases outside the gene matches. The CDR3 loop is CASSQALAGGSQNIQYF. The CDR3 nucleotides are TGCGCCAGCAGCCAGGCCCTAGCGGGAGGTTCCCAAAACATTCAGTACTTC.

This chain links TRBV5-5 with TRBJ1-2; no firm D call. V was pared by 3 bases and J by 1 base, with 13 bases between. This CDR3 is built from 15 residues. From germline, CDR1 is SGHKS and CDR2 YYEKEE (reference sequence). The CDR3 DNA follows: TGTGCCAGCAGCTACGACGTACGGGGTAACTATGGCTACACCTTC. It yields the protein CASSYDVRGNYGYTF.

The V gene is TRBV3-1 (or the pseudogene TRBV3-2), the J gene TRBJ1-1; D gene ambiguous. V lost 4 bases and J lost 4, with 16 bases in between. The CDR3 is made up of 15 amino acids. From germline, CDR1 is LGHDT and CDR2 YNNKEL (reference sequence). The CDR3 nucleotides read TGTGCCAGCAGCCTTATCGCGGGGTTCGCCACTGAAGCTTTCTTT. It translates to CASSLIAGFATEAFF.

This clone was seen only once. The chain employs TRBV4-1 and TRBJ2-3; 7 bases line up with TRBD2. The CDR3 is 16 residues long. Germline V gene lookup returns CDR1 MGHRA and CDR2 YSYEKL. V lost 4 bases and J lost 2; bases outside the gene matches: 9. This CDR3 is CASSRPTSQYTDTQYF. The CDR3 DNA follows: TGCGCCAGCAGCCGACCGACTAGCCAATACACAGATACGCAGTATTTT.

This chain joins TRBV7-3 and TRBJ1-6; tentative D call: TRBD1 (6 bases). Germline V lookup: CDR1 SGHTA, CDR2 FQGTGA. The ends were cut back, 5 bases at V and 5 bases at J, with 10 bases in the middle. This CDR3 spans 14 amino acids. CDR3 loop: CASSNTGHNSPLHF. Here the CDR3 DNA reads TGTGCCAGCAGCAATACAGGGCATAATTCACCCCTCCACTTT.

The CDR3, as DNA: TGTGCCAGCAGTCGGGGACAGACAAGCACTGAAGCTTTCTTT. Its protein product is CASSRGQTSTEAFF. The V and J genes are TRBV6-5 and TRBJ1-1; 7 bases align to TRBD1. The CDR3 runs to 14 residues. Germline assignment: CDR1 MNHEY and CDR2 SVGAGI. J lost 4 bases, V lost 5 bases, and 7 bases had no gene match.

V usage is TRBV18 and J usage is TRBJ2-1, with 8 nucleotides matching TRBD2. Losses at the gene ends were 1 base for V and 0 bases for J; bases not matched to a gene: 14. The CDR3 extends over 20 amino acids. Germline assignment: CDR1 KGHSH and CDR2 LQKENI. DNA for the CDR3: TGTGCCAGCTCACCACGGCCCTTTAGCGGGGCTGATAGCTCCTACAATGAGCAGTTCTTC. It encodes CASSPRPFSGADSSYNEQFF.

V and J are TRBV15 and TRBJ2-5; weak D call: TRBD1 (6 bases). This CDR3 has 15 residues. Germline assignment: CDR1 LNHNV and CDR2 YYDKDF (reference sequence). V was cut by 4 bases and J by 5 bases, with 17 bases left in between. CDR3 sequence (DNA): TGTGCCACCAGCACTTATAACAGGGATCGGGAGACCCAGTACTTC. Protein: CATSTYNRDRETQYF.

This chain links TRBV5-4 with TRBJ2-7, with TRBD2 identical over 7 bases. The CDR3 spans 13 residues. From germline, CDR1 is SGHNT and CDR2 YYREEE (reference sequence). The V gene end was trimmed by 5 bases and the J gene end by 6 bases; junction bases not matched to a gene: 8. The CDR3 region has the DNA TGTGCCAGCAGTCGGGACTACGGGTCCGAGCAGTACTTC. This translates into CASSRDYGSEQYF.

The V call is TRBV20-1, the J call TRBJ2-3; tentatively, D is TRBD2 (5 bases). Trimming stripped 7 bases from V and 1 base from J, with 6 bases between. CDR3 length: 11 amino acids. Germline V gene sequence: CDR1 DFQATT, CDR2 SNEGSKA (reference sequence). The CDR3 DNA reads as TGCAGTGTGAGGGGCACAGATACGCAGTATTTT. It translates to CSVRGTDTQYF.

The chain employs TRBV6-5 and TRBJ2-7; D is possibly TRBD1 (6 bases). Trimming shortened V by 6 bases and J by 3 bases, and 12 bases separated the two germline ends. Per the germline V gene, CDR1 is MNHEY and CDR2 is SVGAGI. The CDR3 runs 13 residues. CDR3 nucleotides: TGTGCCAGCAGGACTCAGGGGAGCTACGAGCAGTACTTC. Its protein is CASRTQGSYEQYF.

The chain combines TRBV6-5 with TRBJ1-5; TRBD1 matches 7 bases. Germline V gene sequence: CDR1 MNHEY, CDR2 SVGAGI. The CDR3 runs 14 residues. V was clipped by 6 bases and J by 6 bases; unmatched bases: 8. In DNA, the CDR3 is TGTGCCAGCAGCAAAGAACAGGGGATTCAGCCCCAGCATTTT. Protein sequence: CASSKEQGIQPQHF.

The chain uses TRBV27 and TRBJ2-2; TRBD1 matches at 7 bases. Germline CDR1 is MNHEY and CDR2 is SMNVEV (reference sequence). The J segment lost 7 bases and the V segment lost 3 bases, leaving 8 bases of the junction unmatched. The CDR3 has 15 residues. The CDR3 is CASSLTQGSVGELFF. The CDR3 region has the DNA TGTGCCAGCAGTTTGACACAGGGGTCAGTCGGGGAGCTGTTTTTT.

The chain couples TRBV21-1 to TRBJ2-3; no DNA check was done on the table's D call, TRBD2. TRBV21-1 has pseudogene status. The CDR3 is 16 amino acids. This CDR3 reads CASSPRGGGSTDTQYF. In DNA, the CDR3 is TGTGCCAGCAGCCCCCGCGGGGGGGGTAGCACAGATACGCAGTATTTT.

The rearrangement links TRBV11-3 to TRBJ1-3; no firm D call. The germline V gene has CDR1 SGHNT and CDR2 YENEEA. V lost 2 bases and J 0 bases, leaving 5 bases between the germline ends. The CDR3 has 14 amino acids. This CDR3 reads CASSLLHSGNTIYF. DNA of the CDR3: TGTGCCAGCAGCTTATTACACTCTGGAAACACCATATATTTT.

The V and J genes are TRBV5-1 and TRBJ2-7; 8 nucleotides agree with TRBD2. CDR3 size: 14 residues. V lost 4 bases to trimming and J lost 6 bases; unmatched junction nucleotides: 9. Germline V gives CDR1 SGHRS, CDR2 YFSETQ. The DNA for the CDR3 is TGCGCCAGCAGCAGAGGGACTAGAAATTCCGAGCAGTACTTC. This codes for CASSRGTRNSEQYF.

A few counts support this clone. The chain links TRBV6-1 to TRBJ2-5; 7 positions agree with TRBD1. CDR1 and CDR2 (germline): MNHNS, SASEGT. CDR3 length: 15 amino acids. Trimming at V came to 1 base and at J to 1 base, leaving 3 bases not matched to a gene. The DNA of the CDR3 is TGTGCCAGCAGTGAAGAGGCAGGGGGCCAAGAGACCCAGTACTTC. This gives the protein CASSEEAGGQETQYF.

The J gene is TRBJ2-2, the V gene TRBV6-1; TRBD1 aligns across 8 bases. The ends lost 2 bases at V and 7 bases at J; junction bases unmatched: 9. The CDR3 spans 16 residues. Per the germline V gene, CDR1 is MNHNS and CDR2 is SASEGT. The CDR3 spells CASSEPAGGAGGELFF. Here the CDR3 DNA reads TGTGCCAGCAGTGAACCGGCAGGGGGCGCCGGCGGGGAGCTGTTTTTT.

This chain connects TRBV5-1 to TRBJ2-1, with no clear D. With 5 bases removed from V and 8 bases from J, the gap between germline ends came to 11 bases. The CDR3 has 12 residues. Germline V gene data show CDR1 as SGHRS and CDR2 as YFSETQ. The CDR3 is CASSSGVYEQFF. In nucleotides, the CDR3 is TGCGCCAGCAGTAGTGGTGTTTATGAGCAGTTCTTC.

The genes are TRBV5-4 and TRBJ1-2; 8 bases agree with TRBD1. The length of the CDR3 is 15 residues. Per germline, CDR1 SGHNT and CDR2 YYREEE (reference sequence). V was clipped by 4 bases and J by 2 bases; unmatched bases: 7. CDR3 residues: CASSLRDRKNYGYTF. CDR3 sequence (DNA): TGTGCCAGCAGCCTGCGGGACAGGAAAAACTATGGCTACACCTTC.

The chain joins TRBV7-9 to TRBJ1-2; possibly TRBD1 for D (5 bases). Between the trimmed V and J ends, which lost 7 bases and 0 bases, there was a span of 33 bases. CDR3 size: 21 residues. The V gene's germline CDR1 is SEHNR and CDR2 FQNEAQ (reference sequence). The CDR3 sequence is CASTTSLGQGSSGGPNYGYTF. CDR3 in DNA: TGTGCCAGCACAACTAGCTTAGGTCAGGGTTCATCGGGCGGTCCTAACTATGGCTACACCTTC.

Here the CDR3 DNA reads TGTGCCAGCAGCCAATCGCGACAGCACATGAACACTGAAGCTTTCTTT. It specifies CASSQSRQHMNTEAFF. The chain combines TRBV16 with TRBJ1-1, with D maybe TRBD1 (5 bases). Germline-derived CDR1 and CDR2 are KGHSY and FQNENV. Trimming removed 0 bases from V and 0 bases from J, with 11 bases in between. The CDR3 extends over 16 amino acids.